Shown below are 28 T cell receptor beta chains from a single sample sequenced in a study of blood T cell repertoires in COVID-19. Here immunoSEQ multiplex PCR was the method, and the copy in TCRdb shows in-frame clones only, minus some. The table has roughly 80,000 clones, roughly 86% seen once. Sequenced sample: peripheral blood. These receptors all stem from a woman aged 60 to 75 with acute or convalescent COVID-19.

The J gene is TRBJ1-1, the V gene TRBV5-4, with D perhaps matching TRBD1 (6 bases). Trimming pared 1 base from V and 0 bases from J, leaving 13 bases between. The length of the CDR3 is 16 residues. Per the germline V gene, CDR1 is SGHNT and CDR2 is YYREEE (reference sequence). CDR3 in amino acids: CASSLQTGPMNTEAFF. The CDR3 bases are TGTGCCAGCAGCTTGCAAACAGGGCCGATGAACACTGAAGCTTTCTTT.

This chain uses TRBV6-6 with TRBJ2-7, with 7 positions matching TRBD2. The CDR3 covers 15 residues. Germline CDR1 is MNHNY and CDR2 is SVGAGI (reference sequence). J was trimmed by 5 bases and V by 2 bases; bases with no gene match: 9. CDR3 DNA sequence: TGTGCCAGCAGTTACCCCGGAGGAGCGGGAAACGAGCAGTACTTC. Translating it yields CASSYPGGAGNEQYF.

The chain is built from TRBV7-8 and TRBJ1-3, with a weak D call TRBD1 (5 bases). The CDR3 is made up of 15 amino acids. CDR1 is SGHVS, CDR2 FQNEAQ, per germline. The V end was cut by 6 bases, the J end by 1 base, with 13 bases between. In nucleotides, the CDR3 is TGTGCCAGCAGTGAGTCCGGGGGATCTGGAAACACCATATATTTT. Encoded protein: CASSESGGSGNTIYF. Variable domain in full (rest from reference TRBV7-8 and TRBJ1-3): GAGVSQSPRYKVAKRGQDVALRCDPISGHVSLFWYQQALGQGPEFLTYFQNEAQLDKSGLPSDRFFAERPEGSVSTLKIQRTQQEDSAVYLCASSESGGSGNTIYFGEGSWLTVV.

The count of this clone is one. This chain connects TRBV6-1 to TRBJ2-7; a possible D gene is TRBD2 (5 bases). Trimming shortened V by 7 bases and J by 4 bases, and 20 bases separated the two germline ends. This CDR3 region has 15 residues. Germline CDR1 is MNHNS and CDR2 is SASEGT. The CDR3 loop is CASTSGELTTYEQYF. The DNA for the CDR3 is TGTGCCAGCACGTCCGGGGAACTAACTACATACGAGCAGTACTTC.

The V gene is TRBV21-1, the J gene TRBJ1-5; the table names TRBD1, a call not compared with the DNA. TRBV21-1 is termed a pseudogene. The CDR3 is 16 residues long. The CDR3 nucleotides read TGTGCCAGCAGCAAGAAGCCAGACAGTTACAATCAGCCCCAGCATTTT. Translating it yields CASSKKPDSYNQPQHF.

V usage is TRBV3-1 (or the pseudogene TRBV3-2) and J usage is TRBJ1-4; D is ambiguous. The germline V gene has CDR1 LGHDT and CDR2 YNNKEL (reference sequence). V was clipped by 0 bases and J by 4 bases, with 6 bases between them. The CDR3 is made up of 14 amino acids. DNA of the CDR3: TGTGCCAGCAGCCAAGACCAGGTTAATGAAAAACTGTTTTTT. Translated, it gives CASSQDQVNEKLFF.

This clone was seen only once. CDR3 sequence (DNA): TGTGCCAGCAGTTTCTCCCGGGGGGCGGGTGAAGCTTTCTTT. It yields the protein CASSFSRGAGEAFF. The chain employs TRBV27 and TRBJ1-1, with D perhaps TRBD1 (6 bases). This CDR3 is 14 amino acids long. Looked up from germline, CDR1 is MNHEY and CDR2 is SMNVEV (reference sequence). Trimming took off 3 bases at V and 7 bases at J, with 15 bases between the two ends.

The CDR3 protein is CASSLFGDTSYEQYF. CDR3 sequence (DNA): TGTGCCAGCAGTTTATTCGGGGACACCTCCTACGAGCAGTACTTC. The V call is TRBV27, the J call TRBJ2-7; D is perhaps TRBD1 (6 bases). Per the germline V gene, CDR1 is MNHEY and CDR2 is SMNVEV (reference sequence). The CDR3 is 15 residues long. Trimming removed 1 base from V and 0 bases from J, with 10 bases in between.

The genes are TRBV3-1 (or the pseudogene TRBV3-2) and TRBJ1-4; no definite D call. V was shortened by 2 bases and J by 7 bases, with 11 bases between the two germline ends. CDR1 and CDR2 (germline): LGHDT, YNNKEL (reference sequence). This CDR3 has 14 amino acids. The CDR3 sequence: CASSQNGYTEKLFF. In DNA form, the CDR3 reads TGTGCCAGCAGCCAAAACGGGTACACTGAAAAACTGTTTTTT.

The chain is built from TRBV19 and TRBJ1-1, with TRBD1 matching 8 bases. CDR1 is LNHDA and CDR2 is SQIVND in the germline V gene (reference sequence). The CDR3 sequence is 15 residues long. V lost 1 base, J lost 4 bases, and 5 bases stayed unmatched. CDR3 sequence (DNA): TGTGCCAGTAGTATAGTGGCAGGGGGCGTCACTGAAGCTTTCTTT. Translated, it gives CASSIVAGGVTEAFF.

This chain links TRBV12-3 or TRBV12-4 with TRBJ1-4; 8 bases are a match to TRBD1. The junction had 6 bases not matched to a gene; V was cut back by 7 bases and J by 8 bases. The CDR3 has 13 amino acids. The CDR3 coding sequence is TGTGCCAGCACGACAGGGGAAGGGGAAAAACTGTTTTTT. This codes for CASTTGEGEKLFF.

The CDR3 nucleotides read TGTGCCAGCAGTTTGCGGGGGGGCAATCAGCCCCAGCATTTT. Protein: CASSLRGGNQPQHF. The rearrangement links TRBV27 to TRBJ1-5, with D tentatively TRBD1 (5 bases). V shed 3 bases and J shed 2 bases, with 8 bases lying between them. CDR1 MNHEY and CDR2 SMNVEV come from the germline V gene (reference sequence). The CDR3 is 14 amino acids.

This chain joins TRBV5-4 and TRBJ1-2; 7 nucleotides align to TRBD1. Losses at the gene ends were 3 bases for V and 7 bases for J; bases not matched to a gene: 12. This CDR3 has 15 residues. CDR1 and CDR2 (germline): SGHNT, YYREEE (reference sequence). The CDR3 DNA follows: TGTGCCAGCAGCTCTGGACAGGCGGGCTGGGGTGGCTACACCTTC. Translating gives CASSSGQAGWGGYTF. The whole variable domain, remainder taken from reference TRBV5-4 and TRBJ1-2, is ETGVTQSPTHLIKTRGQQVTLRCSSQSGHNTVSWYQQALGQGPQFIFQYYREEENGRGNFPPRFSGLQFPNYSSELNVNALELDDSALYLCASSSGQAGWGGYTFGSGTRLTVV.

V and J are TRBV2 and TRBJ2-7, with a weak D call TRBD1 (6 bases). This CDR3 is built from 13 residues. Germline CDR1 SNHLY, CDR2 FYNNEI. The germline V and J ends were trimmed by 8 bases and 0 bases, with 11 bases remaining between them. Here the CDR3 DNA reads TGTGCCAGCCGGAAGGACAGCTCCTACGAGCAGTACTTC. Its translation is CASRKDSSYEQYF.

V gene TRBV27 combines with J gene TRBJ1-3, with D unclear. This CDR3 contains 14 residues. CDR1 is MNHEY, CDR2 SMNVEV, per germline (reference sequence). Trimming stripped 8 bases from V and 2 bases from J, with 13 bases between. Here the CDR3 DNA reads TGTGCCAGCGGGTCGCAGGTAGCTGGAAACACCATATATTTT. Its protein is CASGSQVAGNTIYF.

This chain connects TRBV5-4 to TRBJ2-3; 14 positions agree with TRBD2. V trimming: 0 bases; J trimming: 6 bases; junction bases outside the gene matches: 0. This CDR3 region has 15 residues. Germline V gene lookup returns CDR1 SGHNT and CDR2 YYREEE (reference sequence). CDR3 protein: CASSLGLAGGDTQYF. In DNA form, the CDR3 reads TGTGCCAGCAGCTTGGGACTAGCGGGAGGGGATACGCAGTATTTT.

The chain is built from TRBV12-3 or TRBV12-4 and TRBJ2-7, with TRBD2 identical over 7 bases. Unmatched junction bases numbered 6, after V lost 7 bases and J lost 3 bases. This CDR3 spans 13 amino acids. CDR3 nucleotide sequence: TGTGCCAGCAAGCTGGGGGGGAACTACGAGCAGTACTTC. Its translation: CASKLGGNYEQYF.

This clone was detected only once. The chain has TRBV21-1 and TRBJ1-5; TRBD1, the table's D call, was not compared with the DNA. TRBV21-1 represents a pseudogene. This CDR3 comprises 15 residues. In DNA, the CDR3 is TGTGCCAGCAGCCGTGACAGGGTACGCAATCAGCCCCAGCATTTT. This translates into CASSRDRVRNQPQHF.

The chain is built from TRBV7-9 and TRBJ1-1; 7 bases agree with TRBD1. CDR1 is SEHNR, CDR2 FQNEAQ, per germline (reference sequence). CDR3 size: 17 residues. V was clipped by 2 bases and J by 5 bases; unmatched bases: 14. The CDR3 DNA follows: TGTGCCAGCAGCTTAATTGAGACAGGGTATATCGGGACTGAAGCTTTCTTT. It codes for CASSLIETGYIGTEAFF.

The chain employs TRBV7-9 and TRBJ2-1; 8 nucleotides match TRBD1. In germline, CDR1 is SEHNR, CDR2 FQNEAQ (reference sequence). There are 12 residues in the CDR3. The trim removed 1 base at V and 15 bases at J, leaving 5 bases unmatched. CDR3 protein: CASSLEDRVGFF. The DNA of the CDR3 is TGTGCCAGCAGCTTAGAGGACAGGGTAGGGTTCTTC.

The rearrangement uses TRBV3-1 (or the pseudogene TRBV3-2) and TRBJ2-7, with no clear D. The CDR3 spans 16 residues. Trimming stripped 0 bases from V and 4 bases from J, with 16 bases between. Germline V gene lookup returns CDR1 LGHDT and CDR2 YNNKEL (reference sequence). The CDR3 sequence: CASSQDSAGRQYEQYF. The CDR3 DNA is TGTGCCAGCAGCCAAGATTCTGCAGGCCGGCAGTACGAGCAGTACTTC.

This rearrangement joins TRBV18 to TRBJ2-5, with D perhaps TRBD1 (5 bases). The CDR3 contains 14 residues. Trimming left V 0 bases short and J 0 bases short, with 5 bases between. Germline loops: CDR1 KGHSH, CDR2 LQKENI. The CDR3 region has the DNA TGTGCCAGCTCACCACCGGGGCACCAAGAGACCCAGTACTTC. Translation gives CASSPPGHQETQYF.

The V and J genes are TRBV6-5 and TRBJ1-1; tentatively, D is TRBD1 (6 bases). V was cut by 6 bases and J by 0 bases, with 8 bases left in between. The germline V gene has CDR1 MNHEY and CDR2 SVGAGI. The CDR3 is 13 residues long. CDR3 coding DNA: TGTGCCAGCAGACAGGGAATGAACACTGAAGCTTTCTTT. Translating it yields CASRQGMNTEAFF.

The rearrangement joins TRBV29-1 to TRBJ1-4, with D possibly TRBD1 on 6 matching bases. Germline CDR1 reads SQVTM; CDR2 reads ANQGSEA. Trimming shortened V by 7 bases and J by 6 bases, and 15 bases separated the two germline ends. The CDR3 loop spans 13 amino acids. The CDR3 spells CSAGTGGHEKLFF. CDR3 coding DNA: TGCAGCGCCGGAACGGGGGGGCATGAAAAACTGTTTTTT. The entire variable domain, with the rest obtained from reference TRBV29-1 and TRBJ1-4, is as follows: SAVISQKPSRDICQRGTSLTIQCQVDSQVTMMFWYRQQPGQSLTLIATANQGSEATYESGFVIDKFPISRPNLTFSTLTVSNMSPEDSSIYLCSAGTGGHEKLFFGSGTQLSVL.

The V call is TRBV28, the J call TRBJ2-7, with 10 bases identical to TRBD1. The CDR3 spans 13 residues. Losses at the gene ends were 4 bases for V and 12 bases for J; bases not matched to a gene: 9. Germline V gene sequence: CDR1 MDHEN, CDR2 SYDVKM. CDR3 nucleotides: TGTGCCAGCAGTTCCGGGCGGGACAGGGGAATGTACTTC. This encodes CASSSGRDRGMYF.

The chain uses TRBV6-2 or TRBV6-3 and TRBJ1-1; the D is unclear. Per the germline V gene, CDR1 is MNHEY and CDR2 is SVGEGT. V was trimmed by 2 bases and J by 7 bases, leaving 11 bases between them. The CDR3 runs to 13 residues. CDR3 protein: CASSYRLRSEAFF. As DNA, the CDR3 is TGTGCCAGCAGTTACCGGCTGCGGAGTGAAGCTTTCTTT.

The CDR3 nucleotides read TGCAGCGTTGGTGCGGGAGGTTACAATGAGCAGTTCTTC. Its protein is CSVGAGGYNEQFF. The chain recombines TRBV29-1 with TRBJ2-1; 8 nucleotides match TRBD2. CDR3 length: 13 residues. J was trimmed by 4 bases and V by 4 bases; bases with no gene match: 3. Germline CDR1 reads SQVTM; CDR2 reads ANQGSEA.

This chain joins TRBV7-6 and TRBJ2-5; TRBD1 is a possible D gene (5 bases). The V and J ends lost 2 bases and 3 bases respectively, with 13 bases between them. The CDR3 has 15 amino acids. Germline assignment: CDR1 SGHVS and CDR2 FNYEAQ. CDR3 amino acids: CASSLPVGAEETQYF. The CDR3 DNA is TGTGCCAGCAGCTTACCAGTTGGGGCTGAAGAGACCCAGTACTTC.